Presented here are 27 T cell receptor beta chains from one specimen sequenced in a study of PD-L1 blockade in urothelial cancer. TCRdb's table, derived via immunoSEQ multiplex PCR, lists solely in-frame clones and lacks some. The sample consists of tens of thousands of clones, approximately 84% of them appearing once. The sequences come from PBMCs, collected around atezolizumab (anti-PD-L1) treatment. Every receptor here comes from a man between 65 and 85 years old with urothelial cancer.

The chain carries TRBV10-2 and TRBJ2-7; TRBD1 or TRBD2 may be the D gene (7 bases each). V was pared by 10 bases and J by 2 bases, with 15 bases between. CDR3 length: 13 residues. Germline V lookup: CDR1 WSHSY, CDR2 SAAADI. The CDR3 region is CATRGTTAYEQYF. The CDR3 DNA sequence: TGCGCCACCAGGGGGACTACGGCCTACGAGCAGTACTTC.

This clone was recorded a few times. The chain recombines TRBV27 with TRBJ1-1, with D unresolved. Germline V CDR1 and CDR2: MNHEY, SMNVEV (reference sequence). CDR3 length: 13 amino acids. V lost 3 bases, J lost 4 bases, and 9 bases lay in between. CDR3 sequence: CASSFREGTEAFF. The CDR3 bases are TGTGCCAGCAGTTTTAGAGAGGGCACTGAAGCTTTCTTT.

This chain connects TRBV5-6 to TRBJ1-2; D ambiguous. Germline-derived CDR1 and CDR2 are SGHDT and YYEEEE. The CDR3 runs 14 residues. The germline V and J ends were trimmed by 1 base and 5 bases, with 12 bases remaining between them. CDR3 bases: TGTGCCAGCAGCTTGAACCAGGCATATTATGGCTACACCTTC. It codes for CASSLNQAYYGYTF.

The table lists this clone with a few counts. The V gene is TRBV5-1, the J gene TRBJ1-4; D is perhaps TRBD1 (5 bases). Germline V gene sequence: CDR1 SGHRS, CDR2 YFSETQ. The V end was cut by 4 bases, the J end by 3 bases, with 16 bases between. This CDR3 spans 16 amino acids. The CDR3 loop reads CASSRGPGGANEKLFF. In DNA, the CDR3 is TGCGCCAGCAGCAGGGGACCGGGAGGTGCTAATGAAAAACTGTTTTTT.

This clone was seen just once. The gene calls are TRBV2 and TRBJ1-1; D not certain. Germline CDR1 and CDR2: SNHLY and FYNNEI. V lost 0 bases, J lost 7 bases, and 9 bases lay in between. This CDR3 comprises 13 residues. CDR3 sequence: CASSEASQNEAFF. The CDR3 coding sequence is TGTGCCAGCAGTGAAGCTTCCCAGAATGAAGCTTTCTTT. Drawing the rest from reference TRBV2 and TRBJ1-1, the complete variable domain is EPEVTQTPSHQVTQMGQEVILRCVPISNHLYFYWYRQILGQKVEFLVSFYNNEISEKSEIFDDQFSVERPDGSNFTLKIRSTKLEDSAMYFCASSEASQNEAFFGQGTRLTVV.

This CDR3 is CASSESTVKTQYF. The CDR3 bases are TGCGCCAGCAGTGAGTCAACGGTCAAGACCCAGTACTTC. The chain employs TRBV10-1 and TRBJ2-5, with D unresolved. The CDR3 length is 13 residues. The V end lost 0 bases, the J end lost 6 bases, and 8 bases lay between the germline ends. In germline, CDR1 is WNHNN, CDR2 SYGVQD (reference sequence).

This clone was picked up one time. The chain combines TRBV7-3 with TRBJ2-1; 11 bases agree with TRBD2. Per the germline V gene, CDR1 is SGHTA and CDR2 is FQGTGA. V shed 5 bases and J 9 bases; nucleotides not matched to a gene: 15. The CDR3 sequence is 17 residues long. The CDR3 is CASSLRPTSGAGVEQFF. For the CDR3, the DNA is TGTGCCAGCAGCCTCCGGCCGACTAGCGGGGCCGGGGTTGAGCAGTTCTTC.

V is TRBV7-9 and J is TRBJ2-2, with a tentative D call TRBD2 (6 bases). CDR3 size: 14 residues. V was clipped by 3 bases and J by 4 bases, with 9 bases between them. The V gene's germline CDR1 is SEHNR and CDR2 FQNEAQ (reference sequence). The CDR3 DNA reads as TGTGCCAGCAGCTTCACCGGGGGCACCGGGGAGCTGTTTTTT. It codes for CASSFTGGTGELFF.

The chain has TRBV5-6 and TRBJ1-2; D possibly corresponds to TRBD1 (5 bases). The CDR3 contains 13 residues. V gave up 0 bases and J gave up 5 bases, with 8 bases separating them. CDR1 is SGHDT and CDR2 is YYEEEE in the germline V gene. The CDR3 protein is CASSLAGLYGYTF. Here the CDR3 DNA reads TGTGCCAGCAGCTTGGCAGGGCTTTATGGCTACACCTTC.

The chain carries TRBV4-1 and TRBJ2-4; D unclear. The CDR3 runs to 13 residues. CDR1 and CDR2 (germline): MGHRA, YSYEKL. With 1 base removed from V and 14 bases from J, the gap between germline ends came to 15 bases. CDR3 amino acids: CASSQGGPRMKYF. The DNA of the CDR3 is TGCGCCAGCAGCCAAGGCGGTCCCCGGATGAAGTACTTC.

The chain carries TRBV6-1 and TRBJ1-5; maybe TRBD1 (6 bases). The CDR3 runs 16 residues. Trimming pared 0 bases from V and 11 bases from J, leaving 20 bases between. Germline CDR1 MNHNS, CDR2 SASEGT. The CDR3 DNA reads as TGTGCCAGCAGTGAAGCCCAGGGCTACGACAGGCCGTCCCAGCATTTT. Its translation: CASSEAQGYDRPSQHF.

For the CDR3, the DNA is TGCGCCAGCAGCCCGAACAGGGGCCTGTGGGATGAGCAGTTCTTC. Translated: CASSPNRGLWDEQFF. V gene TRBV5-1 combines with J gene TRBJ2-1; 7 nucleotides match TRBD1. Trimming took 4 bases from V and 8 from J; bases not matched to a gene: 12. Per the germline V gene, CDR1 is SGHRS and CDR2 is YFSETQ. This CDR3 has 15 residues.

The chain joins TRBV7-8 to TRBJ2-3; perhaps TRBD2 as D (5 bases). Trimming cost V 1 base and J 2 bases, with 19 bases left between them. This CDR3 is 18 amino acids long. Germline CDR1 reads SGHVS; CDR2 reads FQNEAQ. The CDR3 region is CASSLGPGYGIFTDTQYF. The CDR3 nucleotides read TGTGCCAGCAGCTTAGGACCGGGATACGGAATTTTCACAGATACGCAGTATTTT.

The chain joins TRBV7-6 to TRBJ1-3, with D tentatively TRBD1 (5 bases). The CDR3 consists of 16 residues. The V gene's germline CDR1 is SGHVS and CDR2 FNYEAQ. Trimming removed 5 bases from V and 4 bases from J, with 18 bases in between. The CDR3 sequence: CASSQGLVGLGNTIYF. The CDR3 bases are TGTGCCAGCAGCCAAGGGCTTGTGGGGCTAGGAAACACCATATATTTT.

The chain joins TRBV30 to TRBJ2-2; D not certain. CDR3 size: 14 residues. Germline V gene lookup returns CDR1 GTSNPN and CDR2 SVGIG (reference sequence). The V end lost 3 bases, the J end lost 2 bases, and 10 bases lay between the germline ends. CDR3 sequence reads: CAWSPGPNTGELFF. Written as DNA, the CDR3 is TGTGCCTGGAGCCCGGGTCCAAACACCGGGGAGCTGTTTTTT.

The chain couples TRBV5-1 to TRBJ2-5, with 7 nucleotides matching TRBD1. Looked up from germline, CDR1 is SGHRS and CDR2 is YFSETQ. Trimming removed 4 bases from V and 2 bases from J; junction bases left unmatched: 2. The CDR3 totals 13 residues. CDR3 residues: CASSPTGQETQYF. Here the CDR3 DNA reads TGCGCCAGCAGCCCGACAGGGCAAGAGACCCAGTACTTC.

This clone was seen only once. The chain has TRBV30 and TRBJ2-5; TRBD2 might be the D (5 bases). Trimming cost V 3 bases and J 4 bases, with 15 bases left between them. The CDR3 is made up of 14 amino acids. In germline, CDR1 is GTSNPN, CDR2 SVGIG (reference sequence). CDR3 in DNA: TGTGCCTGGAGACCGTGGCTAGCTCCAGAGACCCAGTACTTC. This encodes CAWRPWLAPETQYF.

The chain links TRBV19 to TRBJ1-2; a possible D gene is TRBD1 (6 bases). The CDR3 is made up of 14 amino acids. Germline V CDR1 and CDR2: LNHDA, SQIVND (reference sequence). Trimming left V 4 bases short and J 3 bases short, with 12 bases between. CDR3: CASSTTGDYYGYTF. CDR3 in DNA: TGTGCCAGTAGTACGACAGGAGACTACTATGGCTACACCTTC.

The chain employs TRBV29-1 and TRBJ1-1; D unresolved. The germline V and J ends were trimmed by 4 bases and 3 bases, with 9 bases remaining between them. The length of the CDR3 is 12 residues. Germline V gene lookup returns CDR1 SQVTM and CDR2 ANQGSEA. CDR3 nucleotides: TGCAGCGTTGTATACTCTGACACTGAAGCTTTCTTT. Amino acid sequence: CSVVYSDTEAFF.

The chain has TRBV10-2 and TRBJ2-2; 9 bases line up with TRBD2. CDR3 size: 14 residues. Germline V gives CDR1 WSHSY, CDR2 SAAADI. V dropped 6 bases and J dropped 6; count of bases not matched to a gene: 5. Here the CDR3 DNA reads TGCGCCAGCAGCAAAGCGGGAGGATCCGGGGAGCTGTTTTTT. This sequence encodes CASSKAGGSGELFF.

The V call is TRBV19, the J call TRBJ1-1; D unresolved. The V end was cut by 6 bases, the J end by 4 bases, with 15 bases between. This CDR3 region has 14 residues. Germline loops: CDR1 LNHDA, CDR2 SQIVND (reference sequence). The CDR3 bases are TGTGCCAGTAGGAGCAATGGGAGGAGCACTGAAGCTTTCTTT. Amino acids: CASRSNGRSTEAFF.

The DNA of the CDR3 is TGTGCCTGGAGAGACCGGGGACAGGGGGATGAAAAACTGTTTTTT. Its translation: CAWRDRGQGDEKLFF. V usage is TRBV30 and J usage is TRBJ1-4, with TRBD1 identical over 11 bases. The CDR3 loop spans 15 amino acids. Germline V gene data show CDR1 as GTSNPN and CDR2 as SVGIG (reference sequence). Unmatched junction bases numbered 6, after V lost 3 bases and J lost 6 bases.

The V and J genes are TRBV7-2 and TRBJ1-2; unclear D gene. The germline CDR1 and CDR2 sequences are SGHTA and FQGNSA. The CDR3 length is 13 residues. Trimming shortened V by 5 bases and J by 7 bases, and 14 bases separated the two germline ends. CDR3 amino acids: CASSLRTDFGYTF. In DNA form, the CDR3 reads TGTGCCAGCAGCCTGCGGACGGACTTTGGCTACACCTTC.

V and J are TRBV6-6 and TRBJ2-4; 7 nucleotides align to TRBD1. V shed 6 bases, J shed 2 bases, and the junction held 7 bases outside the gene matches. Germline-derived CDR1 and CDR2 are MNHNY and SVGAGI (reference sequence). This CDR3 comprises 15 residues. CDR3 nucleotide sequence: TGTGCCAGCAGGGCAGGGGGTTGGTCCAAAAACATTCAGTACTTC. Translating gives CASRAGGWSKNIQYF.

V usage is TRBV5-1 and J usage is TRBJ1-2, with 9 positions matching TRBD1. With 0 bases clipped from V and 4 bases from J, the junction kept 7 bases outside the gene matches. The CDR3 sequence is 16 residues long. Germline CDR1 SGHRS, CDR2 YFSETQ. The CDR3 here is CASSLGDRDPTYGYTF. The CDR3, as DNA: TGCGCCAGCAGCTTGGGGGACAGGGACCCTACCTATGGCTACACCTTC.

V usage is TRBV10-2 and J usage is TRBJ1-1; 7 positions match TRBD1. The CDR3 is 14 residues long. The J segment lost 5 bases and the V segment lost 4 bases, leaving 7 bases of the junction unmatched. Germline V gene sequence: CDR1 WSHSY, CDR2 SAAADI. CDR3 sequence (DNA): TGCGCCAGCAGTGTCGCAGGGGGTGGTACTGAAGCTTTCTTT. Amino acid sequence: CASSVAGGGTEAFF.

The rearrangement uses TRBV9 and TRBJ2-5; 9 positions agree with TRBD2. The CDR3 runs 15 residues. From germline, CDR1 is SGDLS and CDR2 YYNGEE. Germline trimming cut 0 bases from V and 9 bases from J; bases unmatched to any gene: 9. CDR3 in amino acids: CASSVAPGLASPQYF. In nucleotides, the CDR3 is TGTGCCAGCAGCGTAGCCCCAGGACTAGCGAGCCCCCAGTACTTC.